Listed here are 13 T cell receptor beta chains from one sample, sequenced in a study of early T cells in non-severe SARS-CoV-2 infection. TCRdb re-called the 5' RACE reads through MiXCR, storing one row per CDR3 protein. The sample comprises tens of thousands of distinct CDR3 sequences, 7.5% to 9.5% of which are singletons, and roughly 4% rests with the top ten. The sample was whole blood. The receptors derive from an adult who was a healthcare worker with PCR-confirmed SARS-CoV-2 infection or an uninfected control (not recorded which).

This clonotype was counted at least ten times. The chain recombines TRBV29-1 with TRBJ2-1; D unresolved. The V gene lost 3 bases and the J gene lost 6 bases, with 9 bases spanning the gap. In germline, CDR1 is SQVTM, CDR2 ANQGSEA. The CDR3 runs 12 residues. The CDR3 nucleotides read TGCAGCGTTGATTATAGCCCCAATGAGCAGTTCTTC. Protein: CSVDYSPNEQFF.

This clonotype was seen a handful of times. The chain employs TRBV7-2 and TRBJ2-7; no firm D call. V was cut by 5 bases and J by 9 bases, with 17 bases left in between. The CDR3 has 13 residues. The V gene's germline CDR1 is SGHTA and CDR2 FQGNSA. The CDR3 region is CASSRPETGRQYF. Here the CDR3 DNA reads TGTGCCAGCAGCCGCCCGGAGACTGGTAGGCAGTACTTC.

In this sample, this clonotype turned up a few times. The gene calls are TRBV27 and TRBJ2-3, with D unresolved. The germline CDR1 and CDR2 sequences are MNHEY and SMNVEV (reference sequence). The V end was cut by 2 bases, the J end by 9 bases, with 12 bases between. This CDR3 has 13 residues. In DNA form, the CDR3 reads TGTGCCAGCAGTTTAGGACGATTGTACACGCAGTATTTT. The encoded protein is CASSLGRLYTQYF.

In its sample, this clonotype was seen a few times. The rearrangement links TRBV11-2 to TRBJ2-2; D not certain. This CDR3 region has 13 residues. From germline, CDR1 is SGHAT and CDR2 FQNNGV. Trimming removed 5 bases at V and 3 bases at J, with 7 bases between. The CDR3 bases are TGTGCCAGCAGCCGTGGACACACCGGGGAGCTGTTTTTT. Encoded protein: CASSRGHTGELFF. Full variable domain (rest looked up from reference TRBV11-2 and TRBJ2-2): EAGVAQSPRYKIIEKRQSVAFWCNPISGHATLYWYQQILGQGPKLLIQFQNNGVVDDSQLPKDRFSAERLKGVDSTLKIQPAKLEDSAVYLCASSRGHTGELFFGEGSRLTVL.

This clonotype was picked up many times. The chain uses TRBV5-1 and TRBJ1-1, with a possible D match to TRBD1 (6 bases). The CDR3 has 14 residues. Germline lookup yields CDR1 SGHRS and CDR2 YFSETQ. V dropped 1 base and J dropped 4 bases, with 11 bases sitting between them. DNA of the CDR3: TGCGCCAGCAGCTTGTATGGGGGGGCCACTGAAGCTTTCTTT. This gives the protein CASSLYGGATEAFF.

As regards this clonotype: The junction differs from germline at one of its ends, possibly a read error. The rearrangement joins TRBV29-1 to TRBJ1-1; D is perhaps TRBD1 (6 bases). The CDR3 contains 11 residues. Looked up from germline, CDR1 is SQVTM and CDR2 is ANQGSEA. CDR3 amino acids: CSVGGDTSGGF. The DNA for the CDR3 is TGCAGCGTTGGAGGGGACACCTCAGGAGGCTTT.

There are a few counts of this clonotype. The chain is built from TRBV6-2 or TRBV6-3 and TRBJ1-1, with TRBD1 matching over 8 bases. Trimming removed 7 bases from V and 9 bases from J; junction bases left unmatched: 19. The CDR3 is 16 amino acids. The V gene's germline CDR1 is MNHEY and CDR2 SVGEGT. The CDR3 DNA sequence: TGTGCCAGCACTACCGGGACAGGAATAGGGACATTAAAAGCTTTCTTT. Translating it yields CASTTGTGIGTLKAFF.

This clonotype was seen only a few times. V and J are TRBV4-1 and TRBJ1-2; the D is unclear. Trimming removed 1 base at V and 2 bases at J, with 11 bases between. The CDR3 is 15 amino acids. Germline lookup yields CDR1 MGHRA and CDR2 YSYEKL. The CDR3 nucleotides are TGCGCCAGCAGCCAAGTAGAGTGGGCAAACTATGGCTACACCTTC. Its translation is CASSQVEWANYGYTF.

This clonotype came up many times. The V gene is TRBV20-1, the J gene TRBJ2-1, with unresolved D. Germline CDR1 reads DFQATT; CDR2 reads SNEGSKA (reference sequence). Trimming stripped 2 bases from V and 5 bases from J, with 10 bases between. This CDR3 region has 13 residues. The CDR3 sequence: CSARLGGNNEQFF. In nucleotides, the CDR3 is TGCAGTGCTAGACTGGGCGGCAACAATGAGCAGTTCTTC.

This clonotype showed up just a few times. This chain connects TRBV3-1 to TRBJ2-1; 8 bases match TRBD1. The ends lost 5 bases at V and 0 bases at J; junction bases unmatched: 3. Germline values: CDR1 LGHDT, CDR2 YNNKEL (reference sequence). The CDR3 consists of 15 residues. For the CDR3, the DNA is TGTGCCAGCAGCTCAACAGGGGGCTCCTACAATGAGCAGTTCTTC. It codes for CASSSTGGSYNEQFF.

This clonotype showed up many times. The rearrangement links TRBV6-8 to TRBJ2-1, with unresolved D. The CDR3 extends over 8 amino acids. V lost 7 bases and J lost 8, with 0 bases in between. Germline V CDR1 and CDR2: MNHGY, SAAAGT. The CDR3 loop is CASNEQFF. Here the CDR3 DNA reads TGTGCCAGCAATGAGCAGTTCTTC.

In its sample, this clonotype was seen many times. The chain combines TRBV11-2 with TRBJ2-1; D remains ambiguous. Trimming took off 5 bases at V and 4 bases at J, with 9 bases between the two ends. This CDR3 is built from 13 residues. Germline V gene data show CDR1 as SGHAT and CDR2 as FQNNGV. For the CDR3, the DNA is TGTGCCAGCAGCCCCTGGCGGTACAATGAGCAGTTCTTC. Translation gives CASSPWRYNEQFF.

This clonotype was observed many times. V and J are TRBV29-1 and TRBJ2-7; 8 nucleotides match TRBD1. Trimming at V came to 6 bases and at J to 4 bases, leaving 8 bases not matched to a gene. Germline CDR1 and CDR2: SQVTM and ANQGSEA. CDR3 length: 13 amino acids. CDR3 residues: CSVDLGQGYEQYF. CDR3 nucleotide sequence: TGCAGCGTAGACCTTGGACAGGGATACGAGCAGTACTTC.